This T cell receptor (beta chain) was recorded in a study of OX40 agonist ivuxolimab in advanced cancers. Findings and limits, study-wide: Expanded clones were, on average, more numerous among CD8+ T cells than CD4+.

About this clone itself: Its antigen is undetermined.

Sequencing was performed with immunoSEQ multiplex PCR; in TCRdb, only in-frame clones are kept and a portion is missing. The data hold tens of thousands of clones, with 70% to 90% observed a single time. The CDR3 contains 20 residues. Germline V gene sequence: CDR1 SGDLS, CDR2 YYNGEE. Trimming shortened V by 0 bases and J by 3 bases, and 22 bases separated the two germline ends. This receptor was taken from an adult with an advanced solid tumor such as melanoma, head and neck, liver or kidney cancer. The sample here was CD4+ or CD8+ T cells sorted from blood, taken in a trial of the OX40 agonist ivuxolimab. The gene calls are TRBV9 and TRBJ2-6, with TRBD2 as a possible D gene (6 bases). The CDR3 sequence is CASSVVGGGSSFFGANVLTF. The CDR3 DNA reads TGTGCCAGCAGCGTAGTGGGGGGAGGCAGTTCGTTTTTTGGGGCCAACGTCCTGACTTTC.